The clone carrying this TCR beta chain was counted only a few times. No antigen is known for it. Per the original data handling: CDR3 was compared across clinicopathological groups, and the resulting differences were used to build a distant-metastasis classifier for papillary thyroid cancer. TCRdb reanalyzed the PCR reads via MiXCR. TCRdb's processing, not the authors', yielded these V and J calls. The data hold 50,000 to 60,000 clones, with under 20% observed a single time. The V gene's germline CDR1 is SEHNR and CDR2 FQNEAQ (reference sequence). Trimming shortened V by 1 base and J by 10 bases, and 7 bases separated the two germline ends. The CDR3 is 11 amino acids. No patient had received any treatment before thyroid surgery. This entry comes from a study of metastatic and nonmetastatic thyroid tumors. About the research overall: The comparison covered peripheral blood and tumor or nodule tissue in malignant and benign thyroid patients.

Study-wide results and caveats: Significantly greater TCR beta diversity was reportedly found in malignant thyroid tumors than in benign nodules (in blood and tumor).

This receptor was taken from a female donor with papillary thyroid cancer or a benign thyroid nodule (not recorded which). Some clones in this sample may be carry-over from other donors' samples. The V call is TRBV7-9, the J call TRBJ1-2; D is ambiguous. Sequenced input: blood. This CDR3 is CASSLEGHYTF. CDR3 coding DNA: TGTGCCAGCAGCTTAGAAGGCCACTACACCTTC.